The source of this TCR beta chain is a study of T-cell memory formation after mild COVID-19. This clonotype turned up a few times. MiXCR, applied by TCRdb to the 5' RACE reads, yields one record per CDR3 protein. The table shows under 650,000 distinct CDR3 sequences, with about 20% occurring only once. The sequencing input was PBMCs or a T cell subset sorted from them (not recorded which). This TCR derives from an adult woman who had mild COVID-19 (a few samples of this study predate the infection). Cell type and time point are not known.

The CDR3: CASSPYREGNTEAFF. The CDR3 DNA is TGTGCCAGCTCACCATACAGGGAGGGGAACACTGAAGCTTTCTTT. The chain combines TRBV18 with TRBJ1-1, with D possibly matching TRBD1 (6 bases). CDR1 is KGHSH, CDR2 LQKENI, per germline. This CDR3 is built from 15 residues. Trimming shortened V by 2 bases and J by 1 base, and 11 bases separated the two germline ends. The variable domain in full, completed from reference TRBV18 and TRBJ1-1, reads NAGVMQNPRHLVRRRGQEARLRCSPMKGHSHVYWYRQLPEEGLKFMVYLQKENIIDESGMPKERFSAEFPKEGPSILRIQQVVRGDSAAYFCASSPYREGNTEAFFGQGTRLTVV.